One sample yielded the 26 T cell receptor beta chains listed below, sequenced in a study of T cell repertoires in cytomegalovirus infection. TCRdb reprocessed the reads with MiXCR, giving one entry per CDR3 protein. Here the sample spans 680,000 or so distinct CDR3 sequences, 35% being singletons. Sample: PBMCs. The receptors shown here come from a human donor in good health (CMV status not recorded). Some clones in this sample may be carry-over from other donors' samples.

The V gene is TRBV6-8, the J gene TRBJ2-2; D is unclear. Germline V CDR1 and CDR2: MNHGY, SAAAGT. Trimming shortened V by 7 bases and J by 0 bases, and 18 bases separated the two germline ends. The CDR3 has 17 amino acids. CDR3: CASTESETVSNTGELFF. In DNA form, the CDR3 reads TGTGCCAGCACAGAGTCGGAGACTGTGTCGAACACCGGGGAGCTGTTTTTT.

This rearrangement joins TRBV6-2 or TRBV6-3 to TRBJ2-1; D is undetermined. The V gene lost 5 bases and the J gene lost 1 base, with 12 bases spanning the gap. The V gene's germline CDR1 is MNHEY and CDR2 SVGEGT. The CDR3 is 15 amino acids. The CDR3 region is CASSRAGPSYNEQFF. The CDR3, as DNA: TGTGCCAGCAGTCGGGCTGGGCCTTCCTACAATGAGCAGTTCTTC.

J is TRBJ2-5 and V is TRBV20-1, with 9 bases identical to TRBD2. The CDR3 runs to 16 residues. Germline assignment: CDR1 DFQATT and CDR2 SNEGSKA (reference sequence). The V and J ends lost 3 bases and 5 bases, in that order; junction bases with no gene match: 13. The CDR3 loop reads CSASFLAGRRGETQYF. For the CDR3, the DNA is TGCAGTGCTAGCTTTCTAGCGGGGCGGCGGGGGGAGACCCAGTACTTC.

The chain carries TRBV30 and TRBJ2-1; 9 nucleotides agree with TRBD2. The CDR3 covers 13 residues. Looked up from germline, CDR1 is GTSNPN and CDR2 is SVGIG (reference sequence). The junction had 5 bases not matched to a gene; V was cut back by 2 bases and J by 9 bases. CDR3 region: CAWSWGLAVEQFF. The CDR3 coding sequence is TGTGCCTGGAGTTGGGGACTAGCAGTTGAGCAGTTCTTC.

The genes are TRBV15 and TRBJ2-1, with TRBD2 as a possible D gene (7 bases). The CDR3 contains 16 residues. In germline, CDR1 is LNHNV, CDR2 YYDKDF (reference sequence). With 0 bases removed from V and 8 bases from J, the gap between germline ends came to 17 bases. In DNA form, the CDR3 reads TGTGCCACCAGCAGAGATCGGAGGGGGGGGGTGGATGAGCAGTTCTTC. It specifies CATSRDRRGGVDEQFF.

This clonotype was detected once. V and J are TRBV6-5 and TRBJ1-5; weak D call: TRBD1 (5 bases). CDR1 is MNHEY and CDR2 is SVGAGI in the germline V gene. The V and J ends lost 5 bases and 7 bases respectively, with 24 bases between them. The CDR3 spans 17 residues. The CDR3 nucleotides read TGTGCCAGCAGTCCGCGGGACTTGATTCTTGCGGGGCAGCCCCAGCATTTT. It yields the protein CASSPRDLILAGQPQHF.

This chain links TRBV14 with TRBJ2-2; 9 nucleotides line up with TRBD2. V trimming: 1 base; J trimming: 0 bases; junction bases outside the gene matches: 6. Per germline, CDR1 SGHDN and CDR2 FVKESK. The CDR3 contains 18 residues. CDR3: CASSQALAGASNTGELFF. CDR3 DNA: TGTGCCAGCAGCCAAGCGTTAGCGGGGGCCTCGAACACCGGGGAGCTGTTTTTT.

V gene TRBV7-2 combines with J gene TRBJ2-7; 10 nucleotides match TRBD2. There are 15 residues in the CDR3. Germline CDR1 SGHTA, CDR2 FQGNSA. The V and J ends lost 5 bases and 2 bases, in that order; junction bases with no gene match: 6. This CDR3 reads CASSVGLAETYEQYF. In DNA, the CDR3 is TGTGCCAGCAGCGTCGGACTAGCGGAAACCTACGAGCAGTACTTC.

In this sample, this clonotype turned up many times. The chain joins TRBV7-6 to TRBJ2-1; 13 nucleotides line up with TRBD2. Germline trimming cut 5 bases from V and 4 bases from J; bases unmatched to any gene: 11. The length of the CDR3 is 18 residues. Germline assignment: CDR1 SGHVS and CDR2 FNYEAQ. The CDR3 nucleotides are TGTGCCAGCAGCCCTAGGCGGACTAGCGGGAGTGGGTACAATGAGCAGTTCTTC. This gives the protein CASSPRRTSGSGYNEQFF.

Notes on this clonotype: A much bigger clone sits one base away, suggesting this may be a read error. The chain links TRBV7-2 to TRBJ2-7; no clear D. Trimming pared 1 base from V and 2 bases from J, leaving 12 bases between. The CDR3 is made up of 15 amino acids. Germline lookup yields CDR1 SGHTA and CDR2 FQGNSA. The CDR3 coding sequence is TGTGCCAGCAGCTTAGGAGTACCCCTCACCTACGAGCAGTACTTC. Protein sequence: CASSLGVPLTYEQYF.

By frequency in the sample, this clonotype is medium-sized. V is TRBV7-2 and J is TRBJ2-4, with 9 bases matching TRBD1. The CDR3 has 16 residues. Trimming cost V 5 bases and J 0 bases; bases outside gene matches: 5. Germline-derived CDR1 and CDR2 are SGHTA and FQGNSA. The CDR3 nucleotides are TGTGCCAGCAGCGCCACAGGGGGCATAGCCAAAAACATTCAGTACTTC. This gives the protein CASSATGGIAKNIQYF.

This clonotype was seen a handful of times. This rearrangement joins TRBV6-1 to TRBJ2-3, with TRBD1 identical over 9 bases. Germline loops: CDR1 MNHNS, CDR2 SASEGT. The CDR3 runs 15 residues. V lost 6 bases, J lost 5 bases, and 9 bases stayed unmatched. The CDR3 sequence: CASRNVRQGVDTQYF. In DNA, the CDR3 is TGTGCCAGCAGAAATGTCCGACAGGGGGTAGATACGCAGTATTTT.

V and J are TRBV7-2 and TRBJ1-6; no firm D call. The CDR3 loop spans 16 amino acids. The germline gives CDR1 SGHTA, CDR2 FQGNSA. The ends were cut back, 2 bases at V and 0 bases at J, with 8 bases in the middle. CDR3 coding DNA: TGTGCCAGCAGCTTACGGGAGGACTCCTATAATTCACCCCTCCACTTT. The encoded protein is CASSLREDSYNSPLHF.

Worth noting for this clonotype: It may be a read error: a sequence one base away is much more abundant. The rearrangement uses TRBV7-8 and TRBJ2-3; D is possibly TRBD2 (5 bases). The CDR3 spans 14 residues. The V gene's germline CDR1 is SGHVS and CDR2 FQNEAQ. This CDR3 reads CASSFKRLRDTQSF. For the CDR3, the DNA is TGTGCCAGCAGCTTTAAGCGGTTAAGAGATACGCAGTCTTTT.

This chain links TRBV7-2 with TRBJ2-1; D perhaps matches TRBD2 (5 bases). Trimming left V 4 bases short and J 8 bases short, with 18 bases between. Germline V gene sequence: CDR1 SGHTA, CDR2 FQGNSA. The CDR3 runs to 15 residues. The CDR3, as DNA: TGTGCCAGCAGCTCAGAGGGCTTAGGTAGCCATGAGCAGTTCTTC. Translation: CASSSEGLGSHEQFF. The whole variable domain, filled in from reference TRBV7-2 and TRBJ2-1, reads GAGVSQSPSNKVTEKGKDVELRCDPISGHTALYWYRQSLGQGLEFLIYFQGNSAPDKSGLPSDRFSAERTGGSVSTLTIQRTQQEDSAVYLCASSSEGLGSHEQFFGPGTRLTVL.

The rearrangement uses TRBV4-1 and TRBJ1-1; the D gene is possibly TRBD1 (6 bases). Germline assignment: CDR1 MGHRA and CDR2 YSYEKL. The CDR3 totals 15 residues. V shed 2 bases and J shed 2 bases, with 12 bases lying between them. This CDR3 reads CASSQLDRANTEAFF. CDR3 in DNA: TGCGCCAGCAGCCAATTGGACAGAGCCAACACTGAAGCTTTCTTT.

The chain uses TRBV12-3 or TRBV12-4 and TRBJ1-5; possible D gene TRBD1, 5 bases. CDR3 length equals 15 residues. The V and J ends lost 8 bases and 6 bases respectively, with 20 bases between them. CDR3 in DNA: TGTGCCAGCCCAATCTCGAGCAGGGTACGTCAGCCCCAGCATTTT. It is translated as CASPISSRVRQPQHF.

This clonotype was seen more than once but under ten times. This chain links TRBV7-2 with TRBJ2-1; D may match TRBD1 or TRBD2 (5 bases each). Germline V gene lookup returns CDR1 SGHTA and CDR2 FQGNSA. The CDR3 is made up of 14 amino acids. V lost 0 bases and J lost 10, with 13 bases in between. CDR3 in amino acids: CASSLASGTGEQFF. The CDR3 DNA reads TGTGCCAGCAGCTTAGCTTCCGGGACGGGAGAGCAGTTCTTC.

This clonotype was recorded a few times. This chain links TRBV28 with TRBJ1-5; unclear D gene. Per germline, CDR1 MDHEN and CDR2 SYDVKM. Trimming stripped 5 bases from V and 7 bases from J, with 3 bases between. The CDR3 consists of 10 residues. The CDR3: CASSRQPQHF. In DNA form, the CDR3 reads TGTGCCAGCAGTCGGCAGCCCCAGCATTTT.

The rearrangement links TRBV19 to TRBJ2-1; D perhaps matches TRBD1 (5 bases). The CDR3 contains 16 residues. The V gene's germline CDR1 is LNHDA and CDR2 SQIVND (reference sequence). V lost 9 bases to trimming and J lost 0 bases, with 18 bases between them. The CDR3 is CASKLRDSNSYNEQFF. The DNA for the CDR3 is TGTGCCAGCAAACTCAGAGACAGCAACTCCTACAATGAGCAGTTCTTC. The whole variable domain, filled in from reference TRBV19 and TRBJ2-1, reads DGGITQSPKYLFRKEGQNVTLSCEQNLNHDAMYWYRQDPGQGLRLIYYSQIVNDFQKGDIAEGYSVSREKKESFPLTVTSAQKNPTAFYLCASKLRDSNSYNEQFFGPGTRLTVL.

This clonotype was picked up a small number of times. The CDR3: CASSFGTANNSPLHF. DNA of the CDR3: TGTGCCAGTAGTTTCGGGACAGCTAATAATTCACCCCTCCACTTT. The gene calls are TRBV19 and TRBJ1-6; 7 bases are a match to TRBD1. CDR3 length: 15 residues. The J segment lost 5 bases and the V segment lost 5 bases, leaving 6 bases of the junction unmatched. Germline-derived CDR1 and CDR2 are LNHDA and SQIVND (reference sequence). The whole variable domain, filled in from reference TRBV19 and TRBJ1-6, reads DGGITQSPKYLFRKEGQNVTLSCEQNLNHDAMYWYRQDPGQGLRLIYYSQIVNDFQKGDIAEGYSVSREKKESFPLTVTSAQKNPTAFYLCASSFGTANNSPLHFGNGTRLTVT.

This rearrangement joins TRBV5-4 to TRBJ1-3; no clear D gene. The CDR3 spans 16 residues. Germline V gene sequence: CDR1 SGHNT, CDR2 YYREEE (reference sequence). The V and J ends lost 0 bases and 2 bases respectively, with 12 bases between them. CDR3 residues: CASSLDGQRPGNTIYF. Here the CDR3 DNA reads TGTGCCAGCAGCTTGGACGGTCAGCGACCTGGAAACACCATATATTTT. Combining the CDR3 with reference TRBV5-4 and TRBJ1-3 gives the whole variable domain ETGVTQSPTHLIKTRGQQVTLRCSSQSGHNTVSWYQQALGQGPQFIFQYYREEENGRGNFPPRFSGLQFPNYSSELNVNALELDDSALYLCASSLDGQRPGNTIYFGEGSWLTVV.

In its sample, this clonotype was seen a few times. The rearrangement joins TRBV28 to TRBJ1-1; perhaps TRBD1 as D (5 bases). Trimming pared 11 bases from V and 4 bases from J, leaving 11 bases between. The CDR3 runs to 11 residues. Germline CDR1 MDHEN, CDR2 SYDVKM. The CDR3 nucleotides read TGTGCCTCTCCTGGGGGCACTGAAGCTTTCTTT. Encoded protein: CASPGGTEAFF.

This clonotype has a handful of counts. The chain links TRBV15 to TRBJ1-2, with D perhaps matching TRBD1 (6 bases). V shed 4 bases and J shed 4 bases, with 25 bases lying between them. The CDR3 totals 18 residues. CDR1 is LNHNV and CDR2 is YYDKDF in the germline V gene (reference sequence). In DNA, the CDR3 is TGTGCCACCAGCATAAATACCGGGACACCCGTGAGGAGCTATGGCTACACCTTC. Protein: CATSINTGTPVRSYGYTF.

Concerning this clonotype itself: This likely comes from a read error, as the CDR3 has no conserved phenylalanine or tryptophan at its end. The V gene is TRBV7-2, the J gene TRBJ1-1; a possible D gene is TRBD1 (5 bases). CDR1 and CDR2 (germline): SGHTA, FQGNSA. V lost 4 bases and J 4 bases, leaving 16 bases between the germline ends. The CDR3 has 15 amino acids. DNA for the CDR3: TGTGCCAGCAGCTGGCGGGGGAGGGGTGGCACTGAAGCTTTCTTG. Encoded protein: CASSWRGRGGTEAFL.

This clonotype was seen ten or more times. A read error may explain this, as a much larger clone is one base away. The chain employs TRBV7-8 and TRBJ1-3; 7 bases are a match to TRBD1. Germline loops: CDR1 SGHVS, CDR2 FQNEAQ. Losses at the gene ends were 4 bases for V and 1 base for J; bases not matched to a gene: 1. This CDR3 contains 14 residues. CDR3 sequence (DNA): TGTGCCAGCAGCTCGACAGGGTCTGGAAACACCATATATTTT. This encodes CASSSTGSGNTIYF.